This T cell receptor (beta chain) appears in the sequencing data of a study of blood T cell repertoires in COVID-19. Whole-study context: Sources were T cells, B-cell-depleted T cells, or PBMCs; the material itself was cDNA or gDNA.

Profiling relied on immunoSEQ multiplex PCR, and the TCRdb table lists in-frame clones only, not all of them. The table lists 110,000 to 150,000 clones, over 80% of them singletons, with around 10% in the top ten. The sample was peripheral blood. The sequence was obtained from a woman older than 75 with acute or convalescent COVID-19.

The CDR3 loop reads CASSGPERGGRAHEQFF. The CDR3 DNA reads TGTGCCAGCAGTGGACCTGAGCGGGGGGGCCGCGCTCATGAGCAGTTCTTC. This chain connects TRBV2 to TRBJ2-1, with 10 nucleotides matching TRBD2. This CDR3 comprises 17 residues. V lost 4 bases and J lost 8; bases outside the gene matches: 14. CDR1 is SNHLY and CDR2 is FYNNEI in the germline V gene.